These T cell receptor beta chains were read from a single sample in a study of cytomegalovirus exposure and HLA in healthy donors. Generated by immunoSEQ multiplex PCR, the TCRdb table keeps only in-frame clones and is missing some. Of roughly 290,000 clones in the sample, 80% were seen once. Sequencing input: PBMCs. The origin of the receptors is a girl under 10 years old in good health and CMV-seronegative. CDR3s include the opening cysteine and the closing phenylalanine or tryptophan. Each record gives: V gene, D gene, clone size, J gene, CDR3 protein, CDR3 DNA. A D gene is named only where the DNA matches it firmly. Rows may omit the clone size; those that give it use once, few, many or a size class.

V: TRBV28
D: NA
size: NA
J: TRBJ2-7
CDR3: CASGPRTEQYF
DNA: TGTGCCAGCGGCCCTCGCACCGAGCAGTACTTC

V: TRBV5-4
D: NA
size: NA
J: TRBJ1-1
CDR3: CASSLGGSVTEAFF
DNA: TGTGCCAGCAGCTTAGGAGGTTCGGTCACTGAAGCTTTCTTT

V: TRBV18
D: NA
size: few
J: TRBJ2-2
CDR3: CASSPDMNTGELFF
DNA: TGTGCCAGCTCACCTGACATGAACACCGGGGAGCTGTTTTTT

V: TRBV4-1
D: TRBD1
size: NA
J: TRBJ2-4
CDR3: CASSPGGRLNIQYF
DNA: TGCGCCAGCAGCCCAGGGGGCCGGTTAAACATTCAGTACTTC

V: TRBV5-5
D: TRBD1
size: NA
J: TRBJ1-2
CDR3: CASSLGTGEYGYTF
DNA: TGTGCCAGCAGCTTGGGGACAGGGGAGTATGGCTACACCTTC

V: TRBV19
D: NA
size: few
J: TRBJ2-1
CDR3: CASSIGLVGYNEQFF
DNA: TGTGCCAGTAGTATAGGGTTAGTCGGGTACAATGAGCAGTTCTTC

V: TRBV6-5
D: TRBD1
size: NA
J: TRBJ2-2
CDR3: CASSYSRGTSGELFF
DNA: TGTGCCAGCAGTTACTCCAGGGGGACGTCCGGGGAGCTGTTTTTT

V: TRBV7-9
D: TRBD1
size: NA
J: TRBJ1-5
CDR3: CASSTGQGAQHF
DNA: TGTGCCAGCAGTACCGGACAGGGGGCCCAGCATTTT

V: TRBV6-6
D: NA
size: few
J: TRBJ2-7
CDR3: CASSGGNYEQYF
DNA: TGTGCCAGCAGCGGAGGGAACTACGAGCAGTACTTC

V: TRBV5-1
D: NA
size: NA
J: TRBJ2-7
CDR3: CASSFPSPAYEQYF
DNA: TGCGCCAGCAGCTTTCCGAGCCCCGCCTACGAGCAGTACTTC

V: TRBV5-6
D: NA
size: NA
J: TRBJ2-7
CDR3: CASSRQPILGEQYF
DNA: TGTGCCAGCAGCCGACAGCCAATCTTAGGCGAGCAGTACTTC

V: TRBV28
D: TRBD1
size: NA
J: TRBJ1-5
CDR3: CASSFWDRENQPQHF
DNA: TGTGCCAGCAGTTTCTGGGACAGGGAAAATCAGCCCCAGCATTTT

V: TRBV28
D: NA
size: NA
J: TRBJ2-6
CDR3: CASSLGGTGANVLTF
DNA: TGTGCCAGCAGTTTAGGGGGCACTGGGGCCAACGTCCTGACTTTC

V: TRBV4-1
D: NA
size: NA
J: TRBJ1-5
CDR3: CASSPSLTDHQPQHF
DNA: TGCGCCAGCAGCCCCAGCCTAACAGATCATCAGCCCCAGCATTTT

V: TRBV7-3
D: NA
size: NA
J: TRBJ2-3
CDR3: CASSLMGAVGDTQYF
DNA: TGTGCCAGCAGCTTAATGGGTGCTGTCGGGGATACGCAGTATTTT

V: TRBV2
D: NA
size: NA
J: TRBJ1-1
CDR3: CASRNRVEAFF
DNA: TGTGCCAGCAGGAACAGGGTAGAAGCTTTCTTT

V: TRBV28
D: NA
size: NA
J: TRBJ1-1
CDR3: CASSSYGVNTEAFF
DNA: TGTGCCAGCAGTTCCTACGGGGTGAACACTGAAGCTTTCTTT

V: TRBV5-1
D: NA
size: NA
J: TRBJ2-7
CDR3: CASGTTYEQYF
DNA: TGCGCAAGCGGCACAACCTACGAGCAGTACTTC

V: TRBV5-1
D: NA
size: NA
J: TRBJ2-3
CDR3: CASRQADTQYF
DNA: TGCGCCAGCCGACAGGCAGATACGCAGTATTTT

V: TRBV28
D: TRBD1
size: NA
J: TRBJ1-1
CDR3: CASSLATGGRSEAFF
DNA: TGTGCCAGCAGTTTAGCAACAGGGGGCCGGTCTGAAGCTTTCTTT

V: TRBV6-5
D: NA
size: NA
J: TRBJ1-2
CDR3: CASSQTVSRGYTF
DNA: TGTGCCAGCAGTCAGACAGTCTCGCGAGGCTACACCTTC

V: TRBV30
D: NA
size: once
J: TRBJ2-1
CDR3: CAWGDLPSYNEQFF
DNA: TGTGCCTGGGGGGACTTGCCCTCCTACAATGAGCAGTTCTTC

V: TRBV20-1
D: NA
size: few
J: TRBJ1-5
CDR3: CSARLGQPQHF
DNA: TGCAGTGCGAGACTAGGTCAGCCCCAGCATTTT

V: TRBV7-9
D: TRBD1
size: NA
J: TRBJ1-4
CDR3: CASSKGGQQHNEKLFF
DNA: TGTGCCAGCAGCAAAGGGGGACAGCAGCATAATGAAAAACTGTTTTTT

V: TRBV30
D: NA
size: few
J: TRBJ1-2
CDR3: CAWSVLDPPRGPFGYTF
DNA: TGTGCCTGGAGTGTACTGGATCCTCCTCGGGGTCCTTTTGGCTACACCTTC

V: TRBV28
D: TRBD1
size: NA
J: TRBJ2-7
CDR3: CASSYVGQSTYEQYF
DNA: TGTGCCAGCAGTTATGTGGGACAGTCTACCTACGAGCAGTACTTC

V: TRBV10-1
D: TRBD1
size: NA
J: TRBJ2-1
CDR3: CARNYWGQVYNEQFF
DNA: TGCGCCAGGAACTACTGGGGACAGGTCTACAATGAGCAGTTCTTC

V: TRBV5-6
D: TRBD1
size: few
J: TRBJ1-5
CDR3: CASSSRGPNQPQHF
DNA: TGTGCCAGCAGCTCCAGGGGGCCGAATCAGCCCCAGCATTTT

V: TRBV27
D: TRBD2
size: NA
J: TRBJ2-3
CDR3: CASSPGTSGRAPTDTQYF
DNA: TGTGCCAGCAGTCCCGGGACTAGCGGGAGGGCCCCCACAGATACGCAGTATTTT

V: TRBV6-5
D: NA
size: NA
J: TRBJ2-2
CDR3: CASSYSVFAGTGELFF
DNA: TGTGCCAGCAGTTACTCTGTGTTCGCGGGCACCGGGGAGCTGTTTTTT

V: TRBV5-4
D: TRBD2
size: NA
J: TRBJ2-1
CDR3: CASNPLGLAAYNEQFF
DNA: TGTGCCAGCAACCCACTCGGACTAGCGGCCTACAATGAGCAGTTCTTC

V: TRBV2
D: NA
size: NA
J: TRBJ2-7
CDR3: CASSVGRETAYEQYF
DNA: TGTGCCAGCAGTGTGGGTCGGGAGACTGCCTACGAGCAGTACTTC

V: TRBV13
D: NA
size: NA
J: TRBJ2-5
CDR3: CASTGGETQYF
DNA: TGTGCCAGCACTGGAGGGGAGACCCAGTACTTC

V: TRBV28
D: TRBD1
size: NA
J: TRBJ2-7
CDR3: CASNPAGTGNYEQYF
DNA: TGTGCCAGCAACCCCGCCGGGACAGGGAACTACGAGCAGTACTTC

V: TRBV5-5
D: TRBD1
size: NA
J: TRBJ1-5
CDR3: CASRSGTGDNQPQHF
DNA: TGTGCCAGCAGGTCTGGGACAGGAGACAATCAGCCCCAGCATTTT

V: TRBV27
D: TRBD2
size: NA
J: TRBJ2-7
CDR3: CASSWTSGRYEQYF
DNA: TGTGCCAGCAGTTGGACTAGCGGGAGGTACGAGCAGTACTTC

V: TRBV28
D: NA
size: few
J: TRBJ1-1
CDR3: CASSLPLNTEAFF
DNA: TGTGCCAGCAGTTTACCATTGAACACTGAAGCTTTCTTT